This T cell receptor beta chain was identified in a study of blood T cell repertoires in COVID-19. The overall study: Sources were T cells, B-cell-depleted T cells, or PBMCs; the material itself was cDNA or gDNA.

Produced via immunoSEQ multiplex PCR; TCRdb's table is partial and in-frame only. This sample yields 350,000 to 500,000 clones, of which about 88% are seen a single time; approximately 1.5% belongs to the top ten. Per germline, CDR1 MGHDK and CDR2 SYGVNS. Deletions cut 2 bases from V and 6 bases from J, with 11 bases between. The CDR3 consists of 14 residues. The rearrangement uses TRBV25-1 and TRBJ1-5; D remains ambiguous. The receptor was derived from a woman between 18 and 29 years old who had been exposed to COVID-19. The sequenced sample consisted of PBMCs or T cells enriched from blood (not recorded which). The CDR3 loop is CASSEEGWGQPQHF. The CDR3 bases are TGTGCCAGCAGTGAAGAGGGTTGGGGTCAGCCCCAGCATTTT. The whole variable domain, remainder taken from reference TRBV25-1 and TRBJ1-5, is EADIYQTPRYLVIGTGKKITLECSQTMGHDKMYWYQQDPGMELHLIHYSYGVNSTEKGDLSSESTVSRIRTEHFPLTLESARPSHTSQYLCASSEEGWGQPQHFGDGTRLSIL.